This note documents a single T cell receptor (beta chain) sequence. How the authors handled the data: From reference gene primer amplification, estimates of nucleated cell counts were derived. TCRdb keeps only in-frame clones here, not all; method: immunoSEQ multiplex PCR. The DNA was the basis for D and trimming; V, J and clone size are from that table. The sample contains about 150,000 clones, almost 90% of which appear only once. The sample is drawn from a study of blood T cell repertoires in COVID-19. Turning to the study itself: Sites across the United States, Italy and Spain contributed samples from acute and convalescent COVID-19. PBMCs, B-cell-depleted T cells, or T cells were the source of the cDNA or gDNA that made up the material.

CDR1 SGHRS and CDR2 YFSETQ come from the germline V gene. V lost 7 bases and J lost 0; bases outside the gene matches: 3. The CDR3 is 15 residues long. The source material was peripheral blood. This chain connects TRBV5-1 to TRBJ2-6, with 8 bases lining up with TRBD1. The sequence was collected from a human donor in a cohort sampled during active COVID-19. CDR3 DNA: TGCGCCAGCGGACAGGGACTCTCTGGGGCCAACGTCCTGACTTTC. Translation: CASGQGLSGANVLTF.